This T cell receptor (beta chain) emerged from a study of CD8+ T cells in alopecia areata. Treatment noted: oral pan-JAK inhibitor, 5-10 mg twice daily. CDR3 length: 15 amino acids. CDR1 and CDR2 from the germline V gene are SGHNT and YYREEE (reference sequence). J lost 1 base, V lost 2 bases, and 3 bases had no gene match. The authors extracted RNA and reverse transcribed it into cDNA as the sequencing template. TCRdb keeps only in-frame clones here, not all; method: immunoSEQ multiplex PCR. Of about 210,000 clones detected, roughly two fifths appear once; the ten largest clones hold around 0.48%. In its sample, this clone was seen once.

The V and J genes are TRBV5-4 and TRBJ2-3; 8 positions agree with TRBD2. The sequencing here drew on CD4+ T cells sorted from blood, taken between weeks 30 and 35, from a patient treated with tofacitinib. The clonotype originates from a human donor with alopecia areata. CDR3 sequence reads: CASSLPTSGTDTQYF. The CDR3 DNA is TGTGCCAGCAGCTTACCGACTAGCGGCACAGATACGCAGTATTTT.